This T cell receptor beta chain was retrieved from a study of T-cell memory formation after mild COVID-19. The CDR3 spans 17 residues. Trimming removed 3 bases from V and 4 bases from J, with 18 bases in between. From germline, CDR1 is LGHNA and CDR2 YSLEER. Researchers used 5'RACE with constant-segment primers to make TCR alpha and TCR beta cDNA libraries that carry sample barcodes and UMIs. MiXCR, run by TCRdb on the 5' RACE reads, gives a single entry per CDR3 protein. This sample has 300,000 to 400,000 distinct CDR3 sequences, with 15% found just once. The sequencing sample was made of PBMCs or a T cell subset sorted from them (not recorded which). The chain couples TRBV4-3 to TRBJ2-2; perhaps TRBD2 as D (6 bases). This receptor was identified in a man aged 18 to 35 who had mild COVID-19 (a few samples of this study predate the infection). Cell type and time point are not known. The CDR3 reads CASSQPKGGESTGELFF. For the CDR3, the DNA is TGCGCCAGCAGCCAGCCCAAGGGCGGGGAGAGCACCGGGGAGCTGTTTTTT.